This TCR beta chain was found in a study of blood T cell repertoires in COVID-19. Clones were sequenced by immunoSEQ multiplex PCR, and TCRdb holds only the in-frame ones, with some missing. Counted here are around 190,000 clones, less than 90% occurring once; the ten biggest clones make up around 8%. Germline lookup yields CDR1 MDHEN and CDR2 SYDVKM. The CDR3 is 16 residues long. The J segment lost 9 bases and the V segment lost 5 bases, leaving 13 bases of the junction unmatched. This chain uses TRBV28 with TRBJ2-1; 10 positions match TRBD2. Sequencing was carried out using peripheral blood. This TCR derives from a woman aged 70-85 years with COVID-19, enrolled during active disease. The DNA for the CDR3 is TGTGCCAGCAGTCCCTTTGGGGCTAGCGGGAGAGGTGAGCAGTTCTTC. Translating gives CASSPFGASGRGEQFF.